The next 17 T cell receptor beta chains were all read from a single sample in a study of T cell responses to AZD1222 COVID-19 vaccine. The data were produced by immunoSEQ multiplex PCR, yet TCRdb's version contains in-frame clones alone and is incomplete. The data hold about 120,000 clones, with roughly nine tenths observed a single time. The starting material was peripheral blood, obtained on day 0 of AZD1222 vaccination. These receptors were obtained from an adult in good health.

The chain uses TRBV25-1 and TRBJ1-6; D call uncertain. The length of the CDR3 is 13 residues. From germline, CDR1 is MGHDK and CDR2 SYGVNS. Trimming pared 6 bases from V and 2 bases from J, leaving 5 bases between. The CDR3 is CASREAYNSPLHF. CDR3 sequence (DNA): TGTGCCAGCAGGGAGGCCTATAATTCACCCCTCCACTTT. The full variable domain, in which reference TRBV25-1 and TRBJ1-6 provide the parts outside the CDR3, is EADIYQTPRYLVIGTGKKITLECSQTMGHDKMYWYQQDPGMELHLIHYSYGVNSTEKGDLSSESTVSRIRTEHFPLTLESARPSHTSQYLCASREAYNSPLHFGNGTRLTVT.

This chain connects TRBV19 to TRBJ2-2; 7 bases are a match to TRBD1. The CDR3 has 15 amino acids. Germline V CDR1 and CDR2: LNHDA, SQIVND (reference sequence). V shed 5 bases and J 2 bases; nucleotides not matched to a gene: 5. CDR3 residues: CASSLGTANTGELFF. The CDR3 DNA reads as TGTGCCAGTAGTCTCGGGACAGCTAACACCGGGGAGCTGTTTTTT.

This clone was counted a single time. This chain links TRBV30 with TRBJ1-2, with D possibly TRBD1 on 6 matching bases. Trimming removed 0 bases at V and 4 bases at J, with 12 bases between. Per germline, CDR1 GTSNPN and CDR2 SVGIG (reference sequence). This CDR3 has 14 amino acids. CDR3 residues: CAWSVHRTAYGYTF. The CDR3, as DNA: TGTGCCTGGAGTGTACATAGGACAGCCTATGGCTACACCTTC.

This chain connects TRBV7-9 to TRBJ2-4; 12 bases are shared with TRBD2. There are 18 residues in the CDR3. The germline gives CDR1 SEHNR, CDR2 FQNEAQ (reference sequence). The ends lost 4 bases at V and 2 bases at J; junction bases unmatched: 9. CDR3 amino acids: CASSSTQTSGSSKNIQYF. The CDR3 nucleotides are TGTGCCAGCAGCTCGACTCAGACTAGCGGGAGTTCCAAAAACATTCAGTACTTC.

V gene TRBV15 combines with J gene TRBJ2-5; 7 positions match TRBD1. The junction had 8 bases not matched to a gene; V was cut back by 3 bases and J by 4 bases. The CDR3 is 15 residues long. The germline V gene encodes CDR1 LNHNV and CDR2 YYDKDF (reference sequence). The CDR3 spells CATSSPRGLGETQYF. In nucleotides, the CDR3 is TGTGCCACCAGCAGCCCGAGGGGGCTAGGAGAGACCCAGTACTTC.

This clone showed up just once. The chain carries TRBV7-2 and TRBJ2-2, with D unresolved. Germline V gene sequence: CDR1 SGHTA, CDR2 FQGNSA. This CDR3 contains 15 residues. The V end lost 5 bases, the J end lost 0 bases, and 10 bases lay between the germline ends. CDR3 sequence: CASSPSLANTGELFF. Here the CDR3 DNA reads TGTGCCAGCAGCCCTTCGTTGGCGAACACCGGGGAGCTGTTTTTT.

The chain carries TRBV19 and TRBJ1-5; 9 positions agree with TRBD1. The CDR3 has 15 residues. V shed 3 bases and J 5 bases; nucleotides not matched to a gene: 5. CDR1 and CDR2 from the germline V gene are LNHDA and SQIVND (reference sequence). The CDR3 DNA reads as TGTGCCAGTAGTATCTACAGGGGGCAGGATCAGCCCCAGCATTTT. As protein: CASSIYRGQDQPQHF.

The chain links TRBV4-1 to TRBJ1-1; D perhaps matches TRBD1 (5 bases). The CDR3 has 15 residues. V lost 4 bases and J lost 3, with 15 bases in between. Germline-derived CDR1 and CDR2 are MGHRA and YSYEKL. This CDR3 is CASSLETGPDTEAFF. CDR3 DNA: TGCGCCAGCAGCCTTGAGACGGGGCCTGACACTGAAGCTTTCTTT.

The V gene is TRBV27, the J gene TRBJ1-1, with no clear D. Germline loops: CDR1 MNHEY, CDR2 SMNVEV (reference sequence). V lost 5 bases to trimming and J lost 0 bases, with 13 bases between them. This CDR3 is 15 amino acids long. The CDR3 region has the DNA TGTGCCAGCAGTCCTTTAACACAGCTGAACACTGAAGCTTTCTTT. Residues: CASSPLTQLNTEAFF.

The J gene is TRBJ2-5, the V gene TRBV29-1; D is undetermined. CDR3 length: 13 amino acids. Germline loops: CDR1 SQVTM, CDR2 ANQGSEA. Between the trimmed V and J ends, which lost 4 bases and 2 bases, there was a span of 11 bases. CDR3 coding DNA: TGCAGCGTTGCACAGAGCTTACAAGAGACCCAGTACTTC. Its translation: CSVAQSLQETQYF. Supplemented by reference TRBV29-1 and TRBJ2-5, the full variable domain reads SAVISQKPSRDICQRGTSLTIQCQVDSQVTMMFWYRQQPGQSLTLIATANQGSEATYESGFVIDKFPISRPNLTFSTLTVSNMSPEDSSIYLCSVAQSLQETQYFGPGTRLLVL.

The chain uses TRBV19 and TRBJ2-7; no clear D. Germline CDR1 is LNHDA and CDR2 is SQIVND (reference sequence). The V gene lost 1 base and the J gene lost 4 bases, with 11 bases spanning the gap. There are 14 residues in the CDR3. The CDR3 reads CASSIGHLNYEQYF. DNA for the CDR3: TGTGCCAGTAGTATAGGTCACCTCAATTACGAGCAGTACTTC.

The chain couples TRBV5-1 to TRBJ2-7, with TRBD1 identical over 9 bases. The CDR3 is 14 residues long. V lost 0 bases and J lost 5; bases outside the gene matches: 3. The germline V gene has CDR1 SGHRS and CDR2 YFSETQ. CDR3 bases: TGCGCCAGCAGCTTGGACAGGGGGCACGACGAGCAGTACTTC. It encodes CASSLDRGHDEQYF.

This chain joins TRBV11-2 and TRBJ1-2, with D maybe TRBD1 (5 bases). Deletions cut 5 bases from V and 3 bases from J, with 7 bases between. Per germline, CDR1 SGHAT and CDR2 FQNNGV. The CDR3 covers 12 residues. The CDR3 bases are TGTGCCAGCAGCCAAGGGGACTATGGCTACACCTTC. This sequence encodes CASSQGDYGYTF.

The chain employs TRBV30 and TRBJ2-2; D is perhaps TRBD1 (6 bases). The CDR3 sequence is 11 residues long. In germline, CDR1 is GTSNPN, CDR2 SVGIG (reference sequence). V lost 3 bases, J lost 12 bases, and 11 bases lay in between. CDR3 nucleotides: TGTGCCTGGAGGTGGCAGGGGAAGCTGTTTTTT. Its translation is CAWRWQGKLFF.

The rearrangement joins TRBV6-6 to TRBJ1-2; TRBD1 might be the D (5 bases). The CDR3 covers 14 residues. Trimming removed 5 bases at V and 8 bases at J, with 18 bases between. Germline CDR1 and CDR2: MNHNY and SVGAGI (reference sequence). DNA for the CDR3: TGTGCCAGCAGTCGAGCCCCCGGGGGAGAGGGCTACACCTTC. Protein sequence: CASSRAPGGEGYTF.

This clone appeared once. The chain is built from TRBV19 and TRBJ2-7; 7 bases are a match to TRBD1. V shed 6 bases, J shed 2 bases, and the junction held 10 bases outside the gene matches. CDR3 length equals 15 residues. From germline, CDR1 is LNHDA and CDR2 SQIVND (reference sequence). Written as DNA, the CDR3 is TGTGCCAGTAGCCCTCGGGACAGCCTCCCCTACGAGCAGTACTTC. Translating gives CASSPRDSLPYEQYF.

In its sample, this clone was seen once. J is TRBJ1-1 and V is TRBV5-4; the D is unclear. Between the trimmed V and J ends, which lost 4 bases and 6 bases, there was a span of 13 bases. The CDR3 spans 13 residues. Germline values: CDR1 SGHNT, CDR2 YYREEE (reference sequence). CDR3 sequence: CASSRRTDSEAFF. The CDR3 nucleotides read TGTGCCAGCAGCCGGAGGACGGACTCTGAAGCTTTCTTT.